This T cell receptor beta chain appears in the sequencing data of a study of neoadjuvant anti-PD-1 for oral cavity cancer. Study information: Patients without progression received a fourth nivolumab dose around day 43, then surgical resection on days 50-56.

Germline values: CDR1 SEHNR, CDR2 FQNEAQ (reference sequence). Trimming left V 4 bases short and J 0 bases short, with 12 bases between. The CDR3 extends over 16 amino acids. TCRdb keeps only in-frame clones here, not all; method: immunoSEQ multiplex PCR. The sample holds more than 10,000 clones, approximately 61% seen once. The gene calls are TRBV7-9 and TRBJ1-4; D gene ambiguous. This receptor was taken from a person aged 40 to 85 with oral cavity squamous cell carcinoma. Sequences were derived from PBMCs, sampled before nivolumab (anti-PD-1) treatment. The CDR3 spells CASSSWGDPTNEKLFF. As DNA, the CDR3 is TGTGCCAGCAGCTCCTGGGGTGACCCAACTAATGAAAAACTGTTTTTT. Based on the CDR3 plus reference TRBV7-9 and TRBJ1-4, the full variable domain is DTGVSQNPRHKITKRGQNVTFRCDPISEHNRLYWYRQTLGQGPEFLTYFQNEAQLEKSRLLSDRFSAERPKGSFSTLEIQRTEQGDSAMYLCASSSWGDPTNEKLFFGSGTQLSVL.